The present T cell receptor beta chain was sequenced within a study of early T cells in non-severe SARS-CoV-2 infection. The CDR3 is made up of 13 amino acids. Germline CDR1 DFQATT, CDR2 SNEGSKA (reference sequence). Trimming removed 0 bases at V and 4 bases at J, with 9 bases between. Broader study findings: VDJdb-based annotation leaned toward anti-spike CD8 responses and missed private and CD4 specificities.

The library protocol tagged individual cDNA molecules with unique molecular identifiers. TCRdb called the 5' RACE reads again in MiXCR, with one record for every CDR3 protein. The profile shows roughly 86,000 distinct CDR3 sequences, roughly 14% of them singletons. As for this clonotype: Antigen unknown.

V usage is TRBV20-1 and J usage is TRBJ2-5; D might be TRBD1 (5 bases). The sample was whole blood. The source is an adult who was a healthcare worker with PCR-confirmed SARS-CoV-2 infection or an uninfected control (not recorded which). The DNA of the CDR3 is TGCAGTGCTAGAGACATGGGGCTAGAGACCCAGTACTTC. Its protein product is CSARDMGLETQYF.